This entry lists 20 T cell receptor beta chains sequenced from one sample in a study of cytomegalovirus exposure and HLA in healthy donors. A multiplex PCR was run with 60 Vbeta primers and 13 Jbeta primers. Assay: immunoSEQ multiplex PCR; the TCRdb copy retains only in-frame clones and omits some. The sample has some 150,000 clones; about four fifths are singletons. The sequenced material came from PBMCs. All receptors derive from a woman aged 18-35 years in good health and CMV-seropositive.

The J gene is TRBJ1-3, the V gene TRBV7-9; D unclear. Deletions cut 1 base from V and 0 bases from J, with 10 bases between. This CDR3 is built from 16 residues. The germline CDR1 and CDR2 sequences are SEHNR and FQNEAQ (reference sequence). CDR3 coding DNA: TGTGCCAGCAGCTTAGATACAGTCCTCTCTGGAAACACCATATATTTT. This gives the protein CASSLDTVLSGNTIYF. The full variable domain, in which reference TRBV7-9 and TRBJ1-3 provide the parts outside the CDR3, is DTGVSQNPRHKITKRGQNVTFRCDPISEHNRLYWYRQTLGQGPEFLTYFQNEAQLEKSRLLSDRFSAERPKGSFSTLEIQRTEQGDSAMYLCASSLDTVLSGNTIYFGEGSWLTVV.

V usage is TRBV18 and J usage is TRBJ2-3; possibly TRBD1 for D (7 bases). V was cut by 4 bases and J by 2 bases, with 19 bases left in between. Germline V gene sequence: CDR1 KGHSH, CDR2 LQKENI. This CDR3 has 17 residues. CDR3 nucleotide sequence: TGTGCCAGCTCACAAAACCGACAGGGAGGTGTCACAGATACGCAGTATTTT. Its translation is CASSQNRQGGVTDTQYF.

The chain combines TRBV27 with TRBJ1-4, with D perhaps matching TRBD1 (5 bases). This CDR3 region has 18 residues. Germline V lookup: CDR1 MNHEY, CDR2 SMNVEV (reference sequence). V was shortened by 3 bases and J by 8 bases, with 25 bases between the two germline ends. CDR3 DNA sequence: TGTGCCAGCAGTTTGTCCTTTTTCGAGGCGGCCGGGGGGGAAAAACTGTTTTTT. It specifies CASSLSFFEAAGGEKLFF.

The V and J genes are TRBV5-4 and TRBJ2-4, with D unclear. Germline V gene data show CDR1 as SGHNT and CDR2 as YYREEE (reference sequence). This CDR3 region has 14 residues. V lost 0 bases and J lost 5, with 9 bases in between. The CDR3 spells CASSLDSLQNIQYF. DNA for the CDR3: TGTGCCAGCAGCTTGGACAGCTTACAAAACATTCAGTACTTC.

V usage is TRBV9 and J usage is TRBJ1-1; perhaps TRBD1 as D (6 bases). The CDR3 is 15 residues long. V was pared by 2 bases and J by 5 bases, with 16 bases between. Germline assignment: CDR1 SGDLS and CDR2 YYNGEE. The CDR3 coding sequence is TGTGCCAGCAGCGTTACAGGGTCCTTACAAACTGAAGCTTTCTTT. It codes for CASSVTGSLQTEAFF. Variable domain in full (rest from reference TRBV9 and TRBJ1-1): DSGVTQTPKHLITATGQRVTLRCSPRSGDLSVYWYQQSLDQGLQFLIQYYNGEERAKGNILERFSAQQFPDLHSELNLSSLELGDSALYFCASSVTGSLQTEAFFGQGTRLTVV.

This chain links TRBV7-2 with TRBJ1-1; D possibly corresponds to TRBD1 (5 bases). This CDR3 region has 12 residues. Germline CDR1 reads SGHTA; CDR2 reads FQGNSA. The V end lost 0 bases, the J end lost 6 bases, and 5 bases lay between the germline ends. In nucleotides, the CDR3 is TGTGCCAGCAGCTTAGCCAGGGCTGAAGCTTTCTTT. It specifies CASSLARAEAFF.

The chain employs TRBV4-1 and TRBJ1-2, with a possible D match to TRBD1 (5 bases). The germline gives CDR1 MGHRA, CDR2 YSYEKL. This CDR3 region has 14 residues. V lost 1 base to trimming and J lost 4 bases, with 10 bases between them. The CDR3 region is CASSQGQSSYGYTF. The CDR3 DNA sequence: TGCGCCAGCAGCCAAGGACAGTCCTCCTATGGCTACACCTTC.

There are a few counts of this clone. The chain is built from TRBV10-3 and TRBJ2-3; 10 bases fit TRBD1. After removal of 3 bases from V and 4 bases from J, the junction contained 7 bases not matched to a gene. Per germline, CDR1 ENHRY and CDR2 SYGVKD. CDR3 length: 16 residues. The CDR3 loop reads CAISEGQGGRPDTQYF. Here the CDR3 DNA reads TGTGCCATCAGTGAAGGACAGGGGGGTCGTCCAGATACGCAGTATTTT.

The chain employs TRBV5-1 and TRBJ2-1; 7 bases match TRBD1. CDR3 length: 15 residues. Germline assignment: CDR1 SGHRS and CDR2 YFSETQ. The ends lost 4 bases at V and 3 bases at J; junction bases unmatched: 7. The CDR3 coding sequence is TGCGCCAGCAGCCCTGAGACAGGGCGCTACAATGAGCAGTTCTTC. Translated: CASSPETGRYNEQFF.

The count of this clone is one. The genes are TRBV4-1 and TRBJ1-3; D possibly corresponds to TRBD1 (5 bases). The CDR3 totals 15 residues. From germline, CDR1 is MGHRA and CDR2 YSYEKL. V lost 3 bases to trimming and J lost 1 base, with 10 bases between them. The DNA of the CDR3 is TGCGCCAGCAGCCAGCCGACAGTTTCTGGAAACACCATATATTTT. Its protein product is CASSQPTVSGNTIYF.

The rearrangement uses TRBV4-1 and TRBJ2-7; tentatively, D is TRBD2 (5 bases). CDR1 is MGHRA and CDR2 is YSYEKL in the germline V gene. V lost 0 bases and J lost 3, with 9 bases in between. The CDR3 is made up of 14 amino acids. For the CDR3, the DNA is TGCGCCAGCAGCCAAGATCGCGGGTACTACGAGCAGTACTTC. Protein product: CASSQDRGYYEQYF.

With regard to this clone: At one of its ends the junction is not consistent with the germline gene, which may arise from a read error. The genes are TRBV10-3 and TRBJ2-6; TRBD2 aligns across 7 bases. The germline V gene has CDR1 ENHRY and CDR2 SYGVKD. The CDR3 is 14 amino acids. CDR3 nucleotides: TGTGCCATAGGACTAGAGGCTGGGGCCAACGGCCTGACTTTC. It translates to CAIGLEAGANGLTF.

The CDR3 is CASSLGQGTEAFF. In DNA, the CDR3 is TGTGCCAGCAGCTTAGGACAAGGCACTGAAGCTTTCTTT. The rearrangement joins TRBV7-9 to TRBJ1-1; D is unresolved. Looked up from germline, CDR1 is SEHNR and CDR2 is FQNEAQ (reference sequence). V was trimmed by 1 base and J by 4 bases, leaving 7 bases between them. This CDR3 spans 13 amino acids.

V is TRBV6-5 and J is TRBJ1-1, with D uncertain. The V gene lost 3 bases and the J gene lost 2 bases, with 7 bases spanning the gap. The CDR3 is 13 amino acids. From germline, CDR1 is MNHEY and CDR2 SVGAGI. The CDR3 DNA reads TGTGCCAGCAGTTATGCCCTAAACACTGAAGCTTTCTTT. This encodes CASSYALNTEAFF.

V is TRBV6-1 and J is TRBJ1-5; D is undetermined. From germline, CDR1 is MNHNS and CDR2 SASEGT. The CDR3 totals 14 residues. Trimming took off 2 bases at V and 6 bases at J, with 11 bases between the two ends. DNA for the CDR3: TGTGCCAGCAGTGAATCTGGCCCGCCTCAGCCCCAGCATTTT. The encoded protein is CASSESGPPQPQHF.

V usage is TRBV27 and J usage is TRBJ1-6; D is perhaps TRBD1 (5 bases). Per germline, CDR1 MNHEY and CDR2 SMNVEV (reference sequence). CDR3 length: 14 amino acids. V was shortened by 5 bases and J by 10 bases, with 15 bases between the two germline ends. CDR3 residues: CASSPALGGSPLHF. The CDR3 DNA follows: TGTGCCAGCAGTCCTGCCTTGGGGGGGTCACCCCTCCACTTT.

This clone was detected only a few times. The gene calls are TRBV4-1 and TRBJ2-1; 10 bases align to TRBD1. Germline V gene sequence: CDR1 MGHRA, CDR2 YSYEKL. With V trimmed by 4 bases and J by 5 bases, 11 bases remained unmatched. This CDR3 is built from 17 residues. The DNA for the CDR3 is TGCGCCAGCAGCCCCCCGTGGGACAGGGGAGTGGACAATGAGCAGTTCTTC. Its translation: CASSPPWDRGVDNEQFF.

This sequence joins TRBV18 and TRBJ1-6, with unresolved D. Germline V gene data show CDR1 as KGHSH and CDR2 as LQKENI. Trimming stripped 3 bases from V and 10 bases from J, with 7 bases between. This CDR3 is built from 12 residues. In DNA form, the CDR3 reads TGTGCCAGCTCACCGGGAGAGTCACCCCTCCACTTT. Protein sequence: CASSPGESPLHF.

This rearrangement joins TRBV5-6 to TRBJ2-7; 7 bases agree with TRBD1. This CDR3 has 14 amino acids. Trimming cost V 5 bases and J 0 bases; bases outside gene matches: 5. From germline, CDR1 is SGHDT and CDR2 YYEEEE. CDR3 nucleotide sequence: TGTGCCAGCAGTCAGGGGGTGTCCTCCTACGAGCAGTACTTC. Its translation: CASSQGVSSYEQYF.

The V gene is TRBV9, the J gene TRBJ2-1, with 11 nucleotides matching TRBD2. The CDR3 contains 15 residues. V shed 0 bases, J shed 10 bases, and the junction held 6 bases outside the gene matches. CDR1 is SGDLS and CDR2 is YYNGEE in the germline V gene. CDR3 DNA: TGTGCCAGCAGCGTAGCGGGGACTAGCGGCGAGGAGCAGTTCTTC. Encoded protein: CASSVAGTSGEEQFF.